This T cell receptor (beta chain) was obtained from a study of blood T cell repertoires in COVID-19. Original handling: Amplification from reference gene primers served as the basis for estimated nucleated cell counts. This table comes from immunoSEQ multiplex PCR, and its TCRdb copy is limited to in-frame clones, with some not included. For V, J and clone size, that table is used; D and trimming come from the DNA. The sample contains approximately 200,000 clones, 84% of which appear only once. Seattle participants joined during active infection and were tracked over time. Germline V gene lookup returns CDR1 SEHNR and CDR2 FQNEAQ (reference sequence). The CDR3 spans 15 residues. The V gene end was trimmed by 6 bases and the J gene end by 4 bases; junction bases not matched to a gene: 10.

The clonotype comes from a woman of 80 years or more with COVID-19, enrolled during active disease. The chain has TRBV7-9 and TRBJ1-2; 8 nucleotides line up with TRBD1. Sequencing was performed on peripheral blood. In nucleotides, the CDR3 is TGTGCCAGCAGTCCCAGGGGGCGCAGTAGCTATGGCTACACCTTC. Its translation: CASSPRGRSSYGYTF. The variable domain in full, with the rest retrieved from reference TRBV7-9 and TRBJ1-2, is DTGVSQNPRHKITKRGQNVTFRCDPISEHNRLYWYRQTLGQGPEFLTYFQNEAQLEKSRLLSDRFSAERPKGSFSTLEIQRTEQGDSAMYLCASSPRGRSSYGYTFGSGTRLTVV.